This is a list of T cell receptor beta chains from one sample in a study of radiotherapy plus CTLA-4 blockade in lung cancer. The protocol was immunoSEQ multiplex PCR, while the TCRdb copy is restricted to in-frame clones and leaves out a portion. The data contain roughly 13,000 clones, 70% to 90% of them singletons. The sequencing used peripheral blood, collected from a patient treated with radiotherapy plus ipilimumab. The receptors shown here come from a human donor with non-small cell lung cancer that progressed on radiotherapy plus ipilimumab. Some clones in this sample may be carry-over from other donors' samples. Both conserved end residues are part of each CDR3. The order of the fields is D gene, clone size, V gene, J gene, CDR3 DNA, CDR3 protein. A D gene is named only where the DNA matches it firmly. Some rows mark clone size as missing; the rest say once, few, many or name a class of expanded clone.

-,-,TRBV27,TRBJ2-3,TGTGCCAGCAGTTTATTTGAGGCTAGCACAGATACGCAGTATTTT,CASSLFEASTDTQYF
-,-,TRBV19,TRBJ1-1,TGTGCCAGTAGTATAGGGACAGCCACTGAAGCTTTCTTT,CASSIGTATEAFF
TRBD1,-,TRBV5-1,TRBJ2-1,TGCGCCAGCAGCTTGGGGGGACAGGCCTCCTACAATGAGCAGTTCTTC,CASSLGGQASYNEQFF
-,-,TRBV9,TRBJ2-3,TGTGCCAGCAGCGTAGCCAGGGAAGCAGATACGCAGTATTTT,CASSVAREADTQYF
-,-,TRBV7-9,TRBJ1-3,TGTGCCAGCAGCTTAGGGCGGGGGACGGGTGGAAACACCATATATTTT,CASSLGRGTGGNTIYF
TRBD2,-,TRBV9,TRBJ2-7,TGTGCCAGCAGCGTAGCACTAGCGGGGCCCTACGAGCAGTACTTC,CASSVALAGPYEQYF
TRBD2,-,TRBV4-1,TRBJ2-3,TGCGCCAGCAGCCAGACCTGGGAGGGAGGCACAGATACGCAGTATTTT,CASSQTWEGGTDTQYF
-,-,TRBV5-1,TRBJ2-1,TGCGCCAGCAGCTTGGTGCCCCCTGTGAGGGCCTACAATGAGCAGTTCTTC,CASSLVPPVRAYNEQFF
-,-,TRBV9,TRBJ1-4,TGTGCCAGCAGCGTAGATCCGACAGGAGGTGATGGAAAACTGTTTTTT,CASSVDPTGGDGKLFF
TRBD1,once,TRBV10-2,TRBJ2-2,TGCGCCAGCTCCGGACAGGGCCCCCACGGGGAGCTGTTTTTT,CASSGQGPHGELFF
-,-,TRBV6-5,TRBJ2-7,TGTGCCAGTCGCCAGGGGACGTACGAGCAGTACTTC,CASRQGTYEQYF
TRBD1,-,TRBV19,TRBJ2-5,TGTGCCAGTAGTGGTACAGGGGGGGAGACCCAGTACTTC,CASSGTGGETQYF
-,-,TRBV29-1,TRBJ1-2,TGCAGCGTTGAAGAACCGGGACATACTAACTATGGCTACACCTTC,CSVEEPGHTNYGYTF
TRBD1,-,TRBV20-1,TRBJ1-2,TGCAGTGTTACAGGGGACTATGGCTACACCTTC,CSVTGDYGYTF
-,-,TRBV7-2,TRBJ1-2,TGTGCCAGCAGCTTTGTACAGAGCCTTCTACTTAACTATGGCTACACCTTC,CASSFVQSLLLNYGYTF
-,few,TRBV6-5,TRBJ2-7,TGTGCCAGCAGTTACGGGGCCAATTACGAGCAGTACTTC,CASSYGANYEQYF